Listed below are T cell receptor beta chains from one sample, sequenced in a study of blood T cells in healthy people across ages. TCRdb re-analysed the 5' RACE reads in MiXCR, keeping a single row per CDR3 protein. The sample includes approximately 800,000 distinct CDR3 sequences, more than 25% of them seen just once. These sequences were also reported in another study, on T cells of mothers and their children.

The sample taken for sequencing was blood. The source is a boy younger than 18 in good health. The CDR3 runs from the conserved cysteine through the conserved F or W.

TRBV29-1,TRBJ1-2,CSVVVGGLDGYTF
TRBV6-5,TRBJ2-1,CASSYHRRGGPTSSYNEQFF
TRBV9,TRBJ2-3,CASSPHPTDTQYF
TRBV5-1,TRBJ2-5,CASSAGLLQETQYF
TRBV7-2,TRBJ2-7,CASSLGGEGSYEQYF
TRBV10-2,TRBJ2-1,CASRAGGSYNEQFF
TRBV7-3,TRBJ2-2,CASMDPSTGELFF
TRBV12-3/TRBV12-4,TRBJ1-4,CASSLEGAHRPEKLFF
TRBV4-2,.,CASSQRLAGAFYNEQFF
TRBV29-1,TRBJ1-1,CSAYDGSGGTEASF
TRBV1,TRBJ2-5,CTSSLIPDSQETQYF
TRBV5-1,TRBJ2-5,CASSSPGVAGQETQYF
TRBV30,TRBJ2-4,CAWRTGLAGGKNIQYF
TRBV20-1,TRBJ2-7,CSAEKGGEQYF
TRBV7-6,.,CASSLFESEQYF
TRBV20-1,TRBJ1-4,CSAPTGREKLFF
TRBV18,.,CASSPATSGSEQYF
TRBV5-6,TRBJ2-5,CASSSGLARRETQYF
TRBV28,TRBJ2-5,CASSETGTAETQYF
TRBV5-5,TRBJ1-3,CASRGDASGNTIYF
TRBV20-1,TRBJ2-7,CSASLGGYYEQYF
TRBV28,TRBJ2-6,CASREGGTGNAGANVLTF
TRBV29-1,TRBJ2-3,CSVEPAGDAQYF
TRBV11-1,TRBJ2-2,CASSPPDRVNTGELFF
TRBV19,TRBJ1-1,CASSIQGRTMNTEAFF
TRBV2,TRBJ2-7,CASSERTGQAVYEQYF
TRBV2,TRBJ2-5,CASSMRGRKETQYF
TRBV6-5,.,CASSYATGGYEQYF
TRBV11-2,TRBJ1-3,CASSLGRANTIYF
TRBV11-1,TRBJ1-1,CASSFTGTGPTEAFF
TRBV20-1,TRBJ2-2,CSAMGQGNTGELFF
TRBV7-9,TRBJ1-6,CASRDTGEISPLHF
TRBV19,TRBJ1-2,CASSTELGRPGGGYTF
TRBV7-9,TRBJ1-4,CASSSLDRGVNEKLFF
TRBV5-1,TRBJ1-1,CASSPSGVRNTEAFF
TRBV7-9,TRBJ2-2,CASSKDRVVTGELFF
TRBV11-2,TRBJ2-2,CASSRLERVNTGELFF
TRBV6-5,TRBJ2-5,CASSVGVAGETQYF
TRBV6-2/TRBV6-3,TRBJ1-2,CASSPRTGYTF
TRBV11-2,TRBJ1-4,CASSFEGGRNNEKLFF
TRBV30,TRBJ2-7,CAWRQTGSRQYF
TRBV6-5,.,CASSSRRLWTGNHEQYF
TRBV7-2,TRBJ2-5,CASSLASEGGEQYF
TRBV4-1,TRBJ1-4,CASSRWTGEPNEKLFF
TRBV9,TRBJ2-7,CASSSSSSGALYEQYF
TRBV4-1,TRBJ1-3,CASSPGPFSGNTIYF
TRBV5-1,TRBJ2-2,CASSLFPGQGLGELFF
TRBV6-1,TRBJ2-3,CASRWDPRTDTQYF
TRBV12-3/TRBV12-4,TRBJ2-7,CASSGPSSREQYF
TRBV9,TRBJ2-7,CASSVVSSSYEQYF
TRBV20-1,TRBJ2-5,CSASLQETQYF
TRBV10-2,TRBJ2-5,CASSDFPRETQYF
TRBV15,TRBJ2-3,CATSRSTASTDTQYF
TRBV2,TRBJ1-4,CASSDLAWATNEKLFF
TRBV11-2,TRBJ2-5,CASRSLGGKETQYF
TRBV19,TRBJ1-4,CASSIIREAEKLFF
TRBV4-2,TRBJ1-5,CASSHSGTDNQPQHF
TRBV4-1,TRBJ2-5,CASSPRPDSQRTQYF
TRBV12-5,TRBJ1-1,CASGRTGGVGTEAFF